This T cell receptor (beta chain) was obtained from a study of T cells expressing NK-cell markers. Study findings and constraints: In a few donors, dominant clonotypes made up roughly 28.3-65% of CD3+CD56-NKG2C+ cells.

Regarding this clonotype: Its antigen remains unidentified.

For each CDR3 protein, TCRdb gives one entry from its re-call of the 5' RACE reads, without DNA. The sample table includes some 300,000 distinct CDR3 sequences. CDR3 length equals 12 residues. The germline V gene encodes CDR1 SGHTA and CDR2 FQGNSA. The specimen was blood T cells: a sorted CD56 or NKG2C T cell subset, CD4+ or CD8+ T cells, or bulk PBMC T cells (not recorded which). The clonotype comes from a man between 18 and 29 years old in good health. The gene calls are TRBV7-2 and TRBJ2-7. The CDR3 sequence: CASGGVRYEQYF.